This TCR beta chain appears in the sequencing data of a study of naive and memory T cell subsets. The library had UMIs added by 3' ligation of an oligonucleotide to TCR cDNA. This clonotype was seen a handful of times. Amplification of ligated cDNA took four PCR rounds with SP2 and nested alpha and beta constant primers. Blood and skin TCR RNA was reverse transcribed with alpha and beta constant primers. Via MiXCR, TCRdb re-called the 5' RACE reads, giving one row per CDR3 protein. The repertoire holds around 48,000 distinct CDR3 sequences, with about 4.8% as singletons. The receptor comes from a female donor in good health.

In DNA form, the CDR3 reads TGTGCCAGCAGTTTACGACCAGCGGGAGGAGGAGAGACCCAGTACTTC. It encodes CASSLRPAGGGETQYF. The chain uses TRBV27 and TRBJ2-5; TRBD2 agrees at 9 bases. The CDR3 totals 16 residues. V lost 2 bases to trimming and J lost 4 bases; unmatched junction nucleotides: 8. Germline V gene lookup returns CDR1 MNHEY and CDR2 SMNVEV (reference sequence).